These T cell receptor beta chains were read from a single sample in a study of tumor and adjacent non-tumor tissue in lung cancer. Each CDR3 protein is one row after TCRdb ran MiXCR on the multiplex PCR reads. The sample shows about 68,000 distinct CDR3 sequences, about 61% of them seen only once. Sequencing was performed on lung tumor tissue. The receptors were gathered from a man aged 50-60 years with non-small cell lung cancer. CDR3s include the opening cysteine and the closing phenylalanine or tryptophan. The D gene is left open where the match is weak. Clone size is given for some rows only: seen once, a few or many times, or a class if the clone is expanded.

abundance	v_gene	d_gene	j_gene	CDR3nt	CDR3aa
few	TRBV28	TRBD1	TRBJ1-1	TGTGCCAGCAACCTACAGGGGGCTTGGGGTACTGAAGCTTTCTTT	CASNLQGAWGTEAFF
few	TRBV7-9	TRBD2	TRBJ2-1	TGTGCCAGCAGCTTAGCCCCCGGACTAGCGGACAATGAGCAGTTCTTC	CASSLAPGLADNEQFF
.	TRBV6-2/TRBV6-3	.	TRBJ2-3	TGTGCCAGCAGGGGCTCCAGCACAGTTACGCAATATTTT	CASRGSSTVTQYF
.	TRBV11-2	.	TRBJ2-1	TGTGTCAGCAGCTTCGCAGGGTTCTACTATGAGCAGTTCTTC	CVSSFAGFYYEQFF
medium-sized	TRBV12-3/TRBV12-4	.	TRBJ2-7	TGTGCCAGCAGTGCTCACAGGGACGAGCAGTACTTC	CASSAHRDEQYF
many	TRBV6-5	.	TRBJ1-4	TGTGCCAGCAGTTACTCTGTCCAGTTTAATGAAAAACTGTTTTTT	CASSYSVQFNEKLFF
many	TRBV5-6	.	TRBJ2-1	TGTGCCAGCAGCTTGTCTGCTTACTACAATGAGCAGTTCTTC	CASSLSAYYNEQFF
.	TRBV19	.	TRBJ2-2	TGTGCCAGTAGCATCGACAGGAACACCGGGGAGCCGTTTTTT	CASSIDRNTGEPFF
.	TRBV6-6	.	TRBJ1-1	TGTGCCTGCACCACAAGGGGGGCAAACACTGAAGCTTCCTTT	CACTTRGANTEASF
.	TRBV12-3/TRBV12-4	TRBD2	TRBJ2-1	TGTAGCAGCAGCTTCGTGGGGGGGTACAATGAGCAGTTCTTC	CSSSFVGGYNEQFF
.	TRBV6-5	TRBD1	TRBJ2-3	TGTGCCAGCAGGGACCGGGACAGGGGTGCAGATACGCAGTATTTT	CASRDRDRGADTQYF
many	TRBV6-2/TRBV6-3	TRBD2	TRBJ2-1	TGTGCCAGCAGTTCCGGTGGTAGCGGGAGGTTTAGTGAGCAGTTCTTC	CASSSGGSGRFSEQFF
few	TRBV7-9	TRBD1	TRBJ2-3	TGTGCCAGCAGCCAACCGACAGGGACCCTCACAGATACGCAGTATTTT	CASSQPTGTLTDTQYF
many	TRBV28	.	TRBJ2-3	TGTGCCAGCAACCCTACCGGGACACCTAACACAGATACGCAGTATTTT	CASNPTGTPNTDTQYF
few	TRBV10-3	.	TRBJ2-7	TGTACCATCAGCGAGGACACTAGACACGAGCAGTATTTC	CTISEDTRHEQYF
.	TRBV5-8	TRBD2	TRBJ2-5	TGTGTCAGCAGCCCGGGGGGGGCACGAATCCAAGAGACCCAGTACTTC	CVSSPGGARIQETQYF
few	TRBV30	.	TRBJ2-7	TGTGCCTGGAGCCTTGGGAGCTACGAGCAGTACTTC	CAWSLGSYEQYF
few	TRBV4-1	.	TRBJ2-4	TGCGCCAGCAGCCAAGATCCCGTTAGCCCGTCCTACAACCAGAACATTCAGTACTTC	CASSQDPVSPSYNQNIQYF
.	TRBV5-4	TRBD2	TRBJ2-7	TGCGCCTGCAGCCTCGCCCCCGGGGGGTCGTACGAGCAGTACTTC	CACSLAPGGSYEQYF
.	TRBV21-1	.	TRBJ2-1	TGTCCCAGCGCTAGCGGGACTTACAATGAGCAGTTCTTC	CPSASGTYNEQFF
many	TRBV30	.	TRBJ1-6	TGTGCCTGGAGGGGTGAGGGATATAATTCACCCCTCCACTTT	CAWRGEGYNSPLHF
.	TRBV5-1	TRBD2	TRBJ2-7	TGCGTCAGCAGCTTCCGGACTAGCGGGAAAAACTACGAGCAGTACTTC	CVSSFRTSGKNYEQYF
.	TRBV5-4	.	TRBJ2-1	TGCGCCAGCAACTCGGAGGCGCGTAATGAGCAGTTCTTC	CASNSEARNEQFF
many	TRBV12-3/TRBV12-4	.	TRBJ2-2	TGTGCCAGCACCAAGGGGGGGGAGCTGTTTTTT	CASTKGGELFF
once	TRBV11-1	.	TRBJ2-1	TGTGCCAGGAGCTTAGAGGCGGGATGGCAGAATGAGCAGTTCTTC	CARSLEAGWQNEQFF
.	TRBV29-1	TRBD2	TRBJ2-1	TGCAGCGCTAAACCTCTTCTGGCGGGAGGAAGGAATGAGCAGTTCTTC	CSAKPLLAGGRNEQFF
.	TRBV24-1	TRBD2	TRBJ2-6	TGTGCCACCAGTGATGCGGTCGGGACTAACTCTGGGGCCAACATCCAGACTTTC	CATSDAVGTNSGANIQTF
many	TRBV6-2/TRBV6-3	TRBD2	TRBJ2-7	TGTGCCAGCAGCCACGCCGGGACTAGCGGGAGTGAGTGGCAGTACTTC	CASSHAGTSGSEWQYF
.	TRBV11-3	.	TRBJ2-1	TGTGCCAACAGCTTAGGAAACGGGAGTGAGCAGTTCTTC	CANSLGNGSEQFF
.	TRBV20-1	.	TRBJ2-2	TGCAGTGCTAGCCGACCGAACACCGGGGAGCTGTCTTTT	CSASRPNTGELSF
.	TRBV4-1	.	TRBJ1-2	TGCGCCAGCAGCCGCCTCGGGGACGGCTACGCCTTC	CASSRLGDGYAF
.	TRBV10-3	TRBD1	TRBJ1-2	TGTGCCATCAGTGGGTTGGGACAGAATTATGGCTACACCTTC	CAISGLGQNYGYTF
few	TRBV6-1	TRBD1	TRBJ2-7	TGTGCCAGCAGCGAAAGACAGGGGTCTCCGGCGGAGCGGTACTTC	CASSERQGSPAERYF
.	TRBV6-5	TRBD1	TRBJ2-6	TGTGCCAGCAGTTACAGACAGGGGGCGTCTGGGGCCAACGCCTTGACTTTC	CASSYRQGASGANALTF
.	TRBV11-3	.	TRBJ2-1	TGCCCCAGCAGCTTAGAACGGTCTGTGCTTGTCTTC	CPSSLERSVLVF
.	TRBV5-6	.	TRBJ2-2	TGTGCCAGCAGTCCGCCGATAGACGATACCGGGGAGCTGTTTTTC	CASSPPIDDTGELFF
few	TRBV28	.	TRBJ2-7	TGCGCCAGCAGGGGGGCTAGCGGAAGGTACGAGCAGTACTTC	CASRGASGRYEQYF
many	TRBV6-1	.	TRBJ2-5	TGTGCCAGCAGTGAAGGAGGGCAGACCCAGTACTTC	CASSEGGQTQYF
.	TRBV28	.	TRBJ1-5	TGTGCCAGCAGTTTTATCTCCCTAGCTCCCAATCAGTCCCAGCATTTT	CASSFISLAPNQSQHF
few	TRBV11-2	TRBD2	TRBJ2-5	TGTGCCAGCAGCTTACGGGCGACTAGCGGGAGGTATCAAGAGACCCAGTACTTC	CASSLRATSGRYQETQYF
.	TRBV28	.	TRBJ2-3	TGTTCCAGTAGTATTGCGAGGGCCGCAGATACGCAGTATTTT	CSSSIARAADTQYF
medium-sized	TRBV11-1	.	TRBJ2-7	TGTGCCAGCAGCTTATCGCAAGGATTCTACGAGCAGTACTTC	CASSLSQGFYEQYF